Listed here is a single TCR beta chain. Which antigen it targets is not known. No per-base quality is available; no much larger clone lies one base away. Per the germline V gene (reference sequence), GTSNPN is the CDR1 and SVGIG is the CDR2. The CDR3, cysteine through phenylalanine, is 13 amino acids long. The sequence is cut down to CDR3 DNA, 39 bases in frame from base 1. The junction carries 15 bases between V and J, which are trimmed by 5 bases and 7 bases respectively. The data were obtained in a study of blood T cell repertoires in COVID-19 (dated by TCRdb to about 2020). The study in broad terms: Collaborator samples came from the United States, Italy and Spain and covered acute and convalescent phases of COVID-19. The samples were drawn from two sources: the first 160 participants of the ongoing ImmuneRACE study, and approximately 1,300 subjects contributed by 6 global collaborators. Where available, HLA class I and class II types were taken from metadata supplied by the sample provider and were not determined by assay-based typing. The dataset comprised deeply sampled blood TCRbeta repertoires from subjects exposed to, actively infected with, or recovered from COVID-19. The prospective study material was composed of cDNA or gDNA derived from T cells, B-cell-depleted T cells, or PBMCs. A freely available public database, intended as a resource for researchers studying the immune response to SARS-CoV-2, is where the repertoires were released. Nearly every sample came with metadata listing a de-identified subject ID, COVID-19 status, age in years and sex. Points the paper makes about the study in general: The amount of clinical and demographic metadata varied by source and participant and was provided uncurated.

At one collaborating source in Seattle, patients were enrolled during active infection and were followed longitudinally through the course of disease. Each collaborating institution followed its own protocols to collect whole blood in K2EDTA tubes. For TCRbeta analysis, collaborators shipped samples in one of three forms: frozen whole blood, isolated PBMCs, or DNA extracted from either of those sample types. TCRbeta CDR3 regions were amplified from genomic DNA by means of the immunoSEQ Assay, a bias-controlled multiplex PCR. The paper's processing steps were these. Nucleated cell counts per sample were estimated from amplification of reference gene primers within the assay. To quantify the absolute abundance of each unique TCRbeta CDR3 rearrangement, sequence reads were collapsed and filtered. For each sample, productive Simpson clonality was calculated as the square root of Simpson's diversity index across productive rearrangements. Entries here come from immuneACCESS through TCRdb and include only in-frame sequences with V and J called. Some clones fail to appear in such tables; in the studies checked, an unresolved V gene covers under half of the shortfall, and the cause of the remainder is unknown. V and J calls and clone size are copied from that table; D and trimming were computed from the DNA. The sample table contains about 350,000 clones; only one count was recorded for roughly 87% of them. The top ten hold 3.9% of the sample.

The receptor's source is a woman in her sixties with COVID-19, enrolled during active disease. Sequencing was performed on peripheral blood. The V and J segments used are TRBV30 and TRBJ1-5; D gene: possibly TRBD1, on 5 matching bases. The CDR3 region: CAWSWRGNQPQHF. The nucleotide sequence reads TGTGCCTGGTCCTGGCGGGGGAACCAGCCCCAGCATTTT.